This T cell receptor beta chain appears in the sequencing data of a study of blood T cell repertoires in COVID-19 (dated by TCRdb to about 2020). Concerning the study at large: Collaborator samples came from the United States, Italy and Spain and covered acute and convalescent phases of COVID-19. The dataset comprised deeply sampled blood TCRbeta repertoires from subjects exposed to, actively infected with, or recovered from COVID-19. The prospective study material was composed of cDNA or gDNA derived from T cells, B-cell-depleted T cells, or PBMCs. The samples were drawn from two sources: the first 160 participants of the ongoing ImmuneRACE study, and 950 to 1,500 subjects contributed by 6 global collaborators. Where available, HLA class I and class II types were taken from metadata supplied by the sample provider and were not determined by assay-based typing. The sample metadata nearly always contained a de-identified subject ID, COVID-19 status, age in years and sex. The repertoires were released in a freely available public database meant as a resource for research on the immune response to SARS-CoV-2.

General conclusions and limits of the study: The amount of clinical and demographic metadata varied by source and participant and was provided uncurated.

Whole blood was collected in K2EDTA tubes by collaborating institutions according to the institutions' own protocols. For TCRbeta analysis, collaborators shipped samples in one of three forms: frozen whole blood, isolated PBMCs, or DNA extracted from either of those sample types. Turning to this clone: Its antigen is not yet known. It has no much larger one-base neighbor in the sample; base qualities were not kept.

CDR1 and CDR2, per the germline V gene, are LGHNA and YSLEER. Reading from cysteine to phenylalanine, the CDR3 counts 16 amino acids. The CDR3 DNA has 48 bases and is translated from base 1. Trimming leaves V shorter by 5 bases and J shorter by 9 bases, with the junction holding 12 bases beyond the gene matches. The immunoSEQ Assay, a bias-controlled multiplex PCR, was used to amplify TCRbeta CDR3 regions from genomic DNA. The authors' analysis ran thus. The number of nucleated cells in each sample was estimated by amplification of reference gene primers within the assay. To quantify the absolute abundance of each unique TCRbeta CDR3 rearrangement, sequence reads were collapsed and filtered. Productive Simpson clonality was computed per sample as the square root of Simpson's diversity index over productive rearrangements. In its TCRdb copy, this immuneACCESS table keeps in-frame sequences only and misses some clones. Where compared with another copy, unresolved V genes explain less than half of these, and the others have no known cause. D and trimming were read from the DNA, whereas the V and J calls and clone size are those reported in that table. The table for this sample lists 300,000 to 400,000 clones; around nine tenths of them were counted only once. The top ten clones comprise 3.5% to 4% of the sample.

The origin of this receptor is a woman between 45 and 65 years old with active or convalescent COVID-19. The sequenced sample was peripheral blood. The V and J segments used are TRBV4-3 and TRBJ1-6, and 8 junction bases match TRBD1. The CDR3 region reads CASSLGQAEAFSPLHF. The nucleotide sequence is TGCGCCAGCAGCTTGGGACAGGCCGAGGCATTTTCACCCCTCCACTTT.